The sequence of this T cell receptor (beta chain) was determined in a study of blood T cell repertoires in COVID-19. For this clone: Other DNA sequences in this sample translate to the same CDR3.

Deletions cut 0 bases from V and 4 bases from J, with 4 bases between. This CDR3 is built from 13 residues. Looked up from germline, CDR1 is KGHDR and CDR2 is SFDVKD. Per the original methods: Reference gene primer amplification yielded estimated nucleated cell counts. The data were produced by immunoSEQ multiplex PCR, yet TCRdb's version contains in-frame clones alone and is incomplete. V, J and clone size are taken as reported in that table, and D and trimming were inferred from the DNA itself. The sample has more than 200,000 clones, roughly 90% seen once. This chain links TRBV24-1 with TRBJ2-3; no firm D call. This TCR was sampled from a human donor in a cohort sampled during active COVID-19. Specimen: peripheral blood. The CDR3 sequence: CATSDLRADTQYF. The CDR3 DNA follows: TGTGCCACCAGTGATTTGCGTGCAGATACGCAGTATTTT.